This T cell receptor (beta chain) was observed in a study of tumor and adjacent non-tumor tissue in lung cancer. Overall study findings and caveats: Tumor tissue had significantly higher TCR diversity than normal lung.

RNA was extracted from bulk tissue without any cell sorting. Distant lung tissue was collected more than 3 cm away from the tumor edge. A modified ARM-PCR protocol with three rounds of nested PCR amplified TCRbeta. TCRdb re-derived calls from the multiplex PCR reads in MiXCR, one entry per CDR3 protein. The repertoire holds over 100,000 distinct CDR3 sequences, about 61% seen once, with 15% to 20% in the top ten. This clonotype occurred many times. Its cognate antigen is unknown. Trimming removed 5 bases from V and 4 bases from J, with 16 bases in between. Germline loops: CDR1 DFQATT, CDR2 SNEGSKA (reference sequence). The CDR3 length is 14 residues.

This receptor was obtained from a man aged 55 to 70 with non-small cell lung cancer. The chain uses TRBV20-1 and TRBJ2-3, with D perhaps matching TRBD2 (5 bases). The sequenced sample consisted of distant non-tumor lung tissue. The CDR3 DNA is TGCAGTGCTTCGGAGGTTGCGAAGGCAGATACGCAGTATTTT. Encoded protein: CSASEVAKADTQYF.